This T cell receptor beta chain originates from a study of CD8 T cells in ankylosing spondylitis. This clonotype occurred a few times. A single record per CDR3 protein comes from TCRdb applying MiXCR to the 5' RACE reads. The table records more than 150,000 distinct CDR3 sequences, around 13% of them present only once. This sequence originates from a female donor with ankylosing spondylitis or in good health (not recorded which). Specimen: blood, either unsorted or a sorted T cell fraction (not recorded which).

This CDR3 reads CASQASGTSGRHPNEQFF. The CDR3 region has the DNA TGTGCCAGTCAAGCGAGCGGGACTAGCGGGAGGCACCCCAATGAGCAGTTCTTC. V gene TRBV19 combines with J gene TRBJ2-1; 15 nucleotides agree with TRBD2. After removal of 8 bases from V and 6 bases from J, the junction contained 14 bases not matched to a gene. This CDR3 region has 18 residues. Looked up from germline, CDR1 is LNHDA and CDR2 is SQIVND (reference sequence).